This T cell receptor beta chain was captured by sequencing in a study of T cell responses to AZD1222 COVID-19 vaccine. Whole-study results and caveats: Seropositive AZD1222 recipients at baseline numbered only five to seven. Donors skewed white British and female; clonal diversity was possibly underestimated.

The data were produced by immunoSEQ multiplex PCR, yet TCRdb's version contains in-frame clones alone and is incomplete. The table includes over 75,000 clones, 87% detected once. Trimming pared 0 bases from V and 0 bases from J, leaving 10 bases between. Germline-derived CDR1 and CDR2 are SGHRS and YFSETQ. CDR3 size: 16 residues. As for this clone: The antigen remains unidentified.

The origin of this receptor is an adult who received the AZD1222 COVID-19 vaccine. This chain connects TRBV5-1 to TRBJ1-3, with D maybe TRBD1 (6 bases). The specimen was peripheral blood, collected 28 days after the second AZD1222 dose. The chain's CDR3 is CASSLGQVLSGNTIYF. CDR3 nucleotides: TGCGCCAGCAGCTTGGGACAGGTCCTCTCTGGAAACACCATATATTTT.